The clone carrying this T cell receptor (beta chain) occurred a few times. Its antigen is still unknown. The sample comes from a study of CD8 T cells in ankylosing spondylitis. Findings and limits, study-wide: Matched synovial fluid from ankylosing spondylitis patients was reported to be enriched for disease-linked clones. A motif in TCR beta, a set of under ten highly homologous variants, appeared characteristic of ankylosing spondylitis blood.

Quantitative molecular-barcoded 5'-RACE generated the TCR beta libraries. TCRdb reanalysed the 5' RACE reads using MiXCR and keeps one entry per CDR3 protein. The profile covers 500,000 to 550,000 distinct CDR3 sequences, with more than 9.5% appearing a single time and about 6.5% taken by the ten largest. Germline CDR1 reads LNHNV; CDR2 reads YYDKDF (reference sequence). V was pared by 1 base and J by 3 bases, with 16 bases between. CDR3 size: 17 residues. This TCR was recovered from a male donor with ankylosing spondylitis. The V gene is TRBV15, the J gene TRBJ2-1; no definite D call. Material: blood, either unsorted or a sorted T cell fraction (not recorded which). The CDR3 DNA is TGTGCCACCAGCAGAGGTGGGATAAACTTGGTCTACAATGAGCAGTTCTTC. This codes for CATSRGGINLVYNEQFF. Based on the CDR3 plus reference TRBV15 and TRBJ2-1, the full variable domain is DAMVIQNPRYQVTQFGKPVTLSCSQTLNHNVMYWYQQKSSQAPKLLFHYYDKDFNNEADTPDNFQSRRPNTSFCFLDIRSPGLGDTAMYLCATSRGGINLVYNEQFFGPGTRLTVL.